This TCR beta chain comes out of a study of blood T cell repertoires in COVID-19. Assay: immunoSEQ multiplex PCR; the TCRdb copy retains only in-frame clones and omits some. The sample includes about 170,000 clones, about 83% of them seen just once. The V gene's germline CDR1 is SGHDT and CDR2 YYEEEE. The CDR3 has 14 residues. Trimming cost V 4 bases and J 7 bases, with 17 bases left between them. This sequence was found in a young man with active or convalescent COVID-19. The sequenced material came from peripheral blood. The genes are TRBV5-6 and TRBJ1-2; D ambiguous. CDR3 amino acids: CASSLGGRGSGYTF. The CDR3 DNA reads as TGTGCCAGCAGCCTCGGCGGGCGCGGTAGTGGCTACACCTTC.